Listed below are T cell receptor beta chains from one sample, sequenced in a study of control samples from healthy donors and cancer patients. Some clones are missing from TCRdb's copy, which holds only in-frame ones; the method was immunoSEQ multiplex PCR. This sample has approximately 150,000 clones, with approximately 94% found just once. Sample: blood. These receptors originate from a woman aged 18-35 years in good health. Each CDR3 is given with its conserved first and last residue. The D gene is left open where the match is weak. Rows give clone size only sometimes, using once, few, many, or a class for an expanded clone.

d_call: NA
j_call: TRBJ2-3
clone_size: NA
v_call: TRBV9
cdr3_length: 15
cdr3_aa: CASSPAGPLTDTQYF
cdr3_nt: TGTGCCAGCAGCCCCGCCGGGCCCCTTACGGATACGCAGTATTTT

d_call: NA
j_call: TRBJ1-6
clone_size: NA
v_call: TRBV6-6
cdr3_length: 14
cdr3_aa: CASSYRVGNSPLHF
cdr3_nt: TGTGCCAGCAGTTACAGGGTTGGTAATTCACCCCTCCACTTT

d_call: NA
j_call: TRBJ1-3
clone_size: NA
v_call: TRBV7-9
cdr3_length: 15
cdr3_aa: CASTPWSTSGNTIYF
cdr3_nt: TGTGCCAGCACCCCGTGGTCGACCTCTGGAAACACCATATATTTT

d_call: NA
j_call: TRBJ1-5
clone_size: NA
v_call: TRBV6-5
cdr3_length: 12
cdr3_aa: CASSPREPPQHF
cdr3_nt: TGTGCCAGCAGTCCGAGGGAGCCGCCCCAGCATTTT

d_call: NA
j_call: TRBJ1-5
clone_size: NA
v_call: TRBV18
cdr3_length: 14
cdr3_aa: CASSEDRSNQPQHF
cdr3_nt: TGTGCCAGCTCGGAGGACAGAAGCAATCAGCCCCAGCATTTT

d_call: TRBD2
j_call: TRBJ2-7
clone_size: NA
v_call: TRBV11-2
cdr3_length: 16
cdr3_aa: CASSLVTSGGLLRQYF
cdr3_nt: TGTGCCAGCAGCTTAGTCACTAGCGGGGGCTTACTGCGGCAGTACTTC

d_call: NA
j_call: TRBJ1-3
clone_size: NA
v_call: TRBV6-2/TRBV6-3
cdr3_length: 15
cdr3_aa: CASSYFSGSGNTIYF
cdr3_nt: TGTGCCAGCAGTTACTTTTCAGGGAGTGGAAACACCATATATTTT

d_call: NA
j_call: TRBJ1-2
clone_size: once
v_call: TRBV7-2
cdr3_length: 13
cdr3_aa: CASSSGISYGYTF
cdr3_nt: TGTGCCAGCAGCTCAGGAATCTCCTATGGCTACACCTTC

d_call: NA
j_call: TRBJ1-1
clone_size: NA
v_call: TRBV9
cdr3_length: 15
cdr3_aa: CASSAPSREDTEAFF
cdr3_nt: TGTGCCAGCAGCGCACCGAGCAGGGAAGACACTGAAGCTTTCTTT

d_call: NA
j_call: TRBJ2-5
clone_size: NA
v_call: TRBV5-6
cdr3_length: 14
cdr3_aa: CASSLVVGQETQYF
cdr3_nt: TGTGCCAGCAGCTTGGTGGTGGGGCAAGAGACCCAGTACTTC

d_call: TRBD2
j_call: TRBJ2-7
clone_size: NA
v_call: TRBV7-9
cdr3_length: 17
cdr3_aa: CASSAGTSGLLPYEQYF
cdr3_nt: TGTGCCAGCAGCGCTGGGACTAGCGGATTACTACCCTACGAGCAGTACTTC

d_call: NA
j_call: TRBJ2-1
clone_size: NA
v_call: TRBV28
cdr3_length: 13
cdr3_aa: CASSSGDTDEQFF
cdr3_nt: TGTGCCAGCAGTTCGGGAGATACGGATGAGCAGTTCTTC

d_call: NA
j_call: TRBJ1-1
clone_size: once
v_call: TRBV6-5
cdr3_length: 15
cdr3_aa: CASSLGVGMNTEAFF
cdr3_nt: TGTGCCAGCTCTTTGGGGGTGGGGATGAACACTGAAGCTTTCTTT

d_call: TRBD1
j_call: TRBJ2-1
clone_size: NA
v_call: TRBV15
cdr3_length: 14
cdr3_aa: CATSRVGTVNEQFF
cdr3_nt: TGTGCCACCAGCAGAGTTGGGACAGTCAATGAGCAGTTCTTC

d_call: NA
j_call: TRBJ2-7
clone_size: NA
v_call: TRBV12-3/TRBV12-4
cdr3_length: 12
cdr3_aa: CASSSQPYEQYF
cdr3_nt: TGTGCCAGCAGCTCTCAGCCCTACGAGCAGTACTTC

d_call: TRBD2
j_call: TRBJ2-1
clone_size: NA
v_call: TRBV9
cdr3_length: 16
cdr3_aa: CASSVGGRATYNEQFF
cdr3_nt: TGTGCCAGCAGCGTGGGCGGGAGAGCCACCTACAATGAGCAGTTCTTC

d_call: NA
j_call: TRBJ1-1
clone_size: NA
v_call: TRBV10-2
cdr3_length: 15
cdr3_aa: CASSAPGLQGTEAFF
cdr3_nt: TGCGCCAGCAGTGCCCCGGGACTCCAAGGGACTGAAGCTTTCTTT

d_call: NA
j_call: TRBJ1-1
clone_size: NA
v_call: TRBV5-1
cdr3_length: 17
cdr3_aa: CASSLERPRFPNTEAFF
cdr3_nt: TGCGCCAGCAGCTTGGAGAGGCCCCGCTTCCCGAACACTGAAGCTTTCTTT

d_call: NA
j_call: TRBJ2-5
clone_size: NA
v_call: TRBV11-2
cdr3_length: 16
cdr3_aa: CASSLDWSAQKETQYF
cdr3_nt: TGTGCCAGCAGCTTAGATTGGTCAGCCCAGAAGGAGACCCAGTACTTC

d_call: NA
j_call: TRBJ1-2
clone_size: NA
v_call: TRBV15
cdr3_length: 14
cdr3_aa: CATSREKGSYGYTF
cdr3_nt: TGTGCCACCAGCAGAGAAAAGGGTAGCTATGGCTACACCTTC

d_call: NA
j_call: TRBJ2-1
clone_size: NA
v_call: TRBV4-2
cdr3_length: 17
cdr3_aa: CASSQGANIGTDNEQFF
cdr3_nt: TGTGCCAGCAGCCAAGGTGCAAATATAGGCACCGACAATGAGCAGTTCTTC

d_call: TRBD1
j_call: TRBJ2-5
clone_size: NA
v_call: TRBV3-1/TRBV3-2
cdr3_length: 16
cdr3_aa: CASSQAGQGIQETQYF
cdr3_nt: TGTGCCAGCAGCCAGGCGGGACAGGGGATTCAAGAGACCCAGTACTTC

d_call: NA
j_call: TRBJ2-7
clone_size: NA
v_call: TRBV7-3
cdr3_length: 14
cdr3_aa: CASSVTGLSYEQYF
cdr3_nt: TGTGCCAGCAGCGTCACAGGGTTGAGCTACGAGCAGTACTTC

d_call: NA
j_call: TRBJ1-6
clone_size: NA
v_call: TRBV28
cdr3_length: 15
cdr3_aa: CASSLPWRHNSPLHF
cdr3_nt: TGTGCCAGCAGTTTGCCCTGGCGGCATAATTCACCCCTCCACTTT

d_call: NA
j_call: TRBJ1-5
clone_size: NA
v_call: TRBV6-2/TRBV6-3
cdr3_length: 15
cdr3_aa: CASSPRGAGNQPQHF
cdr3_nt: TGTGCCAGCAGTCCCCGAGGGGCGGGGAATCAGCCCCAGCATTTT

d_call: NA
j_call: TRBJ1-1
clone_size: NA
v_call: TRBV18
cdr3_length: 15
cdr3_aa: CASSPLRTSNTEAFF
cdr3_nt: TGTGCCAGCTCACCTCTGCGCACATCGAACACTGAAGCTTTCTTT

d_call: NA
j_call: TRBJ1-2
clone_size: once
v_call: TRBV4-3
cdr3_length: 14
cdr3_aa: CASSQDPLGYGYTF
cdr3_nt: TGCGCCAGCAGCCAAGACCCCCTGGGTTACGGCTACACCTTC

d_call: TRBD1
j_call: TRBJ1-5
clone_size: NA
v_call: TRBV7-2
cdr3_length: 15
cdr3_aa: CASSPAGTGNQPQHF
cdr3_nt: TGTGCCAGCAGCCCCGCCGGGACAGGCAATCAGCCCCAGCATTTT

d_call: TRBD1
j_call: TRBJ1-1
clone_size: NA
v_call: TRBV7-2
cdr3_length: 17
cdr3_aa: CASSLVGQGALNTEAFF
cdr3_nt: TGTGCCAGCAGCTTAGTGGGGCAGGGGGCATTAAACACTGAAGCTTTCTTT

d_call: NA
j_call: TRBJ1-1
clone_size: NA
v_call: TRBV11-2
cdr3_length: 15
cdr3_aa: CASSLVAGLNTEAFF
cdr3_nt: TGTGCCAGCAGCTTAGTCGCGGGACTGAACACTGAAGCTTTCTTT

d_call: NA
j_call: TRBJ1-1
clone_size: once
v_call: TRBV6-6
cdr3_length: 13
cdr3_aa: CASRQERDTEAFF
cdr3_nt: TGTGCCAGCAGACAAGAGAGGGACACTGAAGCTTTCTTT

d_call: NA
j_call: TRBJ2-5
clone_size: NA
v_call: TRBV6-6
cdr3_length: 11
cdr3_aa: CASSLKETQYF
cdr3_nt: TGTGCCAGCAGTCTTAAAGAGACCCAGTACTTC